The next 26 T cell receptor beta chains were all read from a single sample in a study of regulatory T cells in long-lasting Graves disease (dated by TCRdb to about 2021). What this sample's time point label stands for: newly diagnosed GD, antithyroid drugs for less than 3 months. For both TCR sequencing and RNA sequencing, RNA was extracted from PBMCs in TRIzol. The library came from multiplex PCR. The sequencing machine was an Illumina HiSeq 4000. TCR beta libraries were built with iRepertoire HTBI primers and Arm-PCR amplification of CDR3 regions. Starting from the raw public reads, TCRdb applied fastp trimming at Q25, assembled clones with MiXCR and retained in-frame beta chains. Rows with one shared CDR3 protein collapse into an entry with the most common genes and DNA. This sample is represented by about 220,000 distinct CDR3 sequences; roughly 20% of them were singletons. Around 11% of the sample belongs to the ten largest clones.

This same sample was also part of a study on T cells in Graves' hyperthyroidism and ophthalmopathy.

The sample consisted of peripheral blood mononuclear cells (PBMCs), taken at new diagnosis, from a patient treated with antithyroid drugs. All receptors derive from a woman in her thirties with Graves disease. Donor details come from another sample of the same person, matched by shared clones.

This clonotype has at least ten counts. The chain is built from TRBV7-6 and TRBJ2-1, with D tentatively TRBD1 or TRBD2 (5 bases each). Trimming left V 1 base short and J 8 bases short, with 15 bases between. Germline V gene sequence: CDR1 SGHVS, CDR2 FNYEAQ. The CDR3 sequence is 15 residues long. This CDR3 is CASSLVVGEFDEQFF. For the CDR3, the DNA is TGTGCCAGCAGCTTAGTTGTGGGGGAATTCGATGAGCAGTTCTTC.

This clonotype has more than one count but fewer than ten. A read error may be the cause here, since a much bigger clone is one base away. J is TRBJ1-5 and V is TRBV28; D unclear. Germline-derived CDR1 and CDR2 are MDHEN and SYDVKM. The CDR3 runs to 14 residues. CDR3 DNA sequence: TGTGCCAGCAGTTTGATCAGGTGGGGTCAGCCCCTGCATTTT. The encoded protein is CASSLIRWGQPLHF.

This clonotype has a count of ten or more. The chain joins TRBV12-3 or TRBV12-4 to TRBJ2-3; D could derive from TRBD1 or TRBD2 (7 bases each). CDR3 length: 16 amino acids. The V end lost 5 bases, the J end lost 1 base, and 16 bases lay between the germline ends. The CDR3 is CASSPRGSGGTDTQYF. CDR3 bases: TGTGCCAGCAGTCCCAGGGGGAGCGGGGGCACAGATACGCAGTATTTT.

This clonotype was counted many times. The genes are TRBV28 and TRBJ2-7; no clear D. CDR3 size: 13 residues. Germline CDR1 MDHEN, CDR2 SYDVKM. Trimming pared 8 bases from V and 1 base from J, leaving 12 bases between. CDR3: CASALGRSYEQYF. The CDR3 nucleotides read TGTGCCAGCGCCCTCGGCCGATCCTACGAGCAGTACTTC.

This clonotype was recorded a few times. The chain combines TRBV19 with TRBJ1-2; unclear D gene. CDR1 and CDR2 from the germline V gene are LNHDA and SQIVND (reference sequence). V shed 4 bases and J shed 8 bases, with 11 bases lying between them. The CDR3 runs 12 residues. CDR3 in amino acids: CASSTRTRGYTF. The CDR3 nucleotides read TGTGCCAGTAGTACTAGGACTCGGGGCTACACCTTC.

The chain couples TRBV12-3 or TRBV12-4 to TRBJ1-3, with 10 nucleotides matching TRBD1. The length of the CDR3 is 15 residues. V gave up 3 bases and J gave up 5 bases; unmatched junction bases: 4. The CDR3 here is CASSLGQGLRNTIYF. For the CDR3, the DNA is TGTGCCAGCAGTTTGGGACAGGGGTTGAGAAACACCATATATTTT.

Ten or more counts support this clonotype. This chain connects TRBV5-6 to TRBJ1-1, with no clear D. This CDR3 is built from 14 residues. From germline, CDR1 is SGHDT and CDR2 YYEEEE. Between the trimmed V and J ends, which lost 4 bases and 5 bases, there was a span of 15 bases. Written as DNA, the CDR3 is TGTGCCAGCAGCCCCGGTAGGAGTGGAACTGAAGCTTTCTTT. Translated, it gives CASSPGRSGTEAFF.

This clonotype was counted ten times or more. V gene TRBV20-1 combines with J gene TRBJ2-5; possibly TRBD1 for D (6 bases). The length of the CDR3 is 12 residues. Germline lookup yields CDR1 DFQATT and CDR2 SNEGSKA (reference sequence). Trimming cost V 6 bases and J 5 bases, with 13 bases left between them. The CDR3 DNA reads as TGCAGTGCGAGGGGGTCGGGGGAGACCCAGTACTTC. Protein product: CSARGSGETQYF.

The table lists this clonotype with many counts. The gene calls are TRBV6-1 and TRBJ1-4; D is undetermined. The CDR3 runs to 14 residues. From germline, CDR1 is MNHNS and CDR2 SASEGT. The V and J ends lost 9 bases and 4 bases respectively, with 15 bases between them. The CDR3 DNA follows: TGTGCCAGTTCCCGGACGGAGTATAATGAAAAACTGTTTTTT. Translation: CASSRTEYNEKLFF.

This clonotype occurred a few times. A much more abundant neighbour one base away suggests this may be a read error. The gene calls are TRBV28 and TRBJ2-7; 10 bases are a match to TRBD2. With 8 bases clipped from V and 4 bases from J, the junction kept 8 bases outside the gene matches. The CDR3 contains 14 residues. Germline V gives CDR1 MDHEN, CDR2 SYDVKM. CDR3 in amino acids: CASSDVAGGYEQYF. The CDR3 DNA reads TGTGCCAGCTCGGACGTAGCGGGAGGTTACGAGCAGTACTTC.

This clonotype came up many times. The V call is TRBV7-3, the J call TRBJ2-5, with D perhaps matching TRBD1 (5 bases). V was cut by 5 bases and J by 5 bases, with 12 bases left in between. Germline V CDR1 and CDR2: SGHTA, FQGTGA. CDR3 size: 13 residues. CDR3 DNA: TGTGCCAGCAGCATTCAGGGTTGGGAGACCCAGTACTTC. As protein: CASSIQGWETQYF.

This clonotype was recorded many times. This chain joins TRBV12-3 or TRBV12-4 and TRBJ1-1; 9 nucleotides match TRBD1. The length of the CDR3 is 14 residues. Losses at the gene ends were 6 bases for V and 3 bases for J; bases not matched to a gene: 5. The CDR3 here is CASRLQGAYTEAFF. CDR3 sequence (DNA): TGTGCCAGCAGGCTACAGGGGGCGTACACTGAAGCTTTCTTT.

With respect to this clonotype: Since the CDR3 does not end with the conserved phenylalanine or tryptophan, this likely comes from a read error. No DNA is shown, since the ends of the CDR3 on it are uncertain; the CDR3 is the one TCRdb lists. The chain employs TRBV6-1 and TRBJ2-1. Germline assignment: CDR1 MNHNS and CDR2 SASEGT. The CDR3 is 8 residues long, ends included. CDR3 sequence reads: CASSGRAK.

The table lists this clonotype with many counts. The rearrangement joins TRBV6-2 or TRBV6-3 to TRBJ1-1, with a tentative D call TRBD1 (6 bases). The V end was cut by 5 bases, the J end by 7 bases, with 11 bases between. The germline CDR1 and CDR2 sequences are MNHEY and SVGEGT. This CDR3 contains 12 residues. The CDR3 loop reads CASSGQLVEAFF. CDR3 DNA: TGTGCCAGCAGTGGACAGTTGGTTGAAGCTTTCTTT.

This clonotype was recorded many times. The chain carries TRBV6-1 and TRBJ1-1; D perhaps matches TRBD1 (6 bases). Germline lookup yields CDR1 MNHNS and CDR2 SASEGT. CDR3 size: 12 residues. DNA of the CDR3: TGTTCCTCTGGGGGGCATGGCACTGAAGCTTTCTTT. It yields the protein CSSGGHGTEAFF.

This rearrangement joins TRBV5-6 to TRBJ2-1; no clear D gene. This CDR3 is 13 amino acids long. Germline V gene data show CDR1 as SGHDT and CDR2 as YYEEEE. V dropped 0 bases and J dropped 7 bases, with 8 bases sitting between them. The CDR3, as DNA: TGTGCCAGCAGCTTGGAAGATTCTAATGAGCAGTTCTTC. Residues: CASSLEDSNEQFF.

This clonotype has at least ten counts. This rearrangement joins TRBV6-2 or TRBV6-3 to TRBJ1-1; TRBD1 might be the D (5 bases). Germline CDR1 reads MNHEY; CDR2 reads SVGEGT. With 6 bases removed from V and 6 bases from J, the gap between germline ends came to 20 bases. The length of the CDR3 is 15 residues. The CDR3 sequence: CASSPPRGSFAEAFF. The CDR3 DNA is TGTGCCAGCAGCCCTCCCCGGGGGTCTTTCGCTGAAGCTTTCTTT.

This clonotype occurred once. This chain joins TRBV15 and TRBJ2-2; 8 bases fit TRBD1. V gave up 3 bases and J gave up 3 bases; unmatched junction bases: 6. The CDR3 is 16 residues long. CDR1 is LNHNV, CDR2 YYDKDF, per germline (reference sequence). CDR3 sequence reads: CATSSRDRMDTGELFF. CDR3 in DNA: TGTGCCACCAGCAGCCGGGACAGGATGGACACCGGGGAGCTGTTTTTT.

This sequence joins TRBV28 and TRBJ1-6, with 8 bases that match TRBD1. The ends lost 3 bases at V and 9 bases at J; junction bases unmatched: 7. The germline V gene has CDR1 MDHEN and CDR2 SYDVKM. The CDR3 consists of 15 residues. The DNA for the CDR3 is TGTGCCAGCAGTTTGCCCACAGGGGGTATTTCACCCCTCCACTTT. This encodes CASSLPTGGISPLHF.

The gene calls are TRBV7-9 and TRBJ2-3, with TRBD2 identical over 14 bases. The CDR3 loop spans 16 amino acids. Germline V gene data show CDR1 as SEHNR and CDR2 as FQNEAQ (reference sequence). The V and J ends lost 5 bases and 6 bases, in that order; junction bases with no gene match: 7. The CDR3 loop reads CASSPPGLAGGDTQYF. The DNA for the CDR3 is TGTGCCAGCAGCCCCCCCGGACTAGCGGGAGGTGATACGCAGTATTTT.

This clonotype was observed at least ten times. The V gene is TRBV20-1, the J gene TRBJ1-1; D gene ambiguous. The CDR3 extends over 15 amino acids. From germline, CDR1 is DFQATT and CDR2 SNEGSKA (reference sequence). V lost 2 bases, J lost 4 bases, and 17 bases lay in between. Written as DNA, the CDR3 is TGCAGTGCTAGACCCATAGAGGGCAGTTTCACTGAAGCTTTCTTT. It translates to CSARPIEGSFTEAFF.

This clonotype was observed a handful of times. The chain recombines TRBV19 with TRBJ2-3, with 9 bases matching TRBD2. The germline gives CDR1 LNHDA, CDR2 SQIVND (reference sequence). The CDR3 runs 19 residues. V lost 5 bases to trimming and J lost 4 bases; unmatched junction nucleotides: 19. DNA of the CDR3: TGTGCCAGTAGTCCTGATTGGGGCGGGGGGGCCAGCCTCCCAGATACGCAGTATTTT. Its protein product is CASSPDWGGGASLPDTQYF.

In this sample, this clonotype turned up many times. This sequence joins TRBV12-3 or TRBV12-4 and TRBJ2-7, with 8 nucleotides matching TRBD1. J gave up 5 bases and V 6 bases, and 9 bases lay outside the gene matches. The CDR3 is 14 amino acids. Here the CDR3 reads CASSLTTGADEQYF. The CDR3 DNA sequence: TGTGCCAGCAGCTTGACGACAGGGGCGGACGAGCAGTACTTC.

In its sample, this clonotype was seen many times. This chain links TRBV3-1 with TRBJ2-4; the match to TRBD1 covers 9 bases. The V segment lost 2 bases and the J segment 7 bases; nucleotides outside the gene matches: 9. The V gene's germline CDR1 is LGHDT and CDR2 YNNKEL (reference sequence). The CDR3 contains 16 residues. The CDR3 DNA reads TGTGCCAGCAGCCAACGCCCCAGGACAGGGGAGAACATTCAGTACTTC. This codes for CASSQRPRTGENIQYF.

Only a few counts were recorded for this clonotype. V gene TRBV20-1 combines with J gene TRBJ2-2, with D hard to call. Germline V CDR1 and CDR2: DFQATT, SNEGSKA (reference sequence). Trimming took 5 bases from V and 1 from J, leaving 11 bases between them. The CDR3 has 14 amino acids. CDR3 nucleotide sequence: TGCAGTGCTGTAGGCAGAATGAACACCGGGGAGCTGTTTTTT. Its translation: CSAVGRMNTGELFF.

At least ten counts were recorded for this clonotype. The CDR3 nucleotides are TGTGCCAGCAGGCCTGGCGGGGGCGACACCGGGGAGCTGTTTTTT. Encoded protein: CASRPGGGDTGELFF. The chain is built from TRBV28 and TRBJ2-2; possible D gene TRBD2, 7 bases. Trimming stripped 6 bases from V and 3 bases from J, with 14 bases between. The CDR3 spans 15 residues. Germline V lookup: CDR1 MDHEN, CDR2 SYDVKM.